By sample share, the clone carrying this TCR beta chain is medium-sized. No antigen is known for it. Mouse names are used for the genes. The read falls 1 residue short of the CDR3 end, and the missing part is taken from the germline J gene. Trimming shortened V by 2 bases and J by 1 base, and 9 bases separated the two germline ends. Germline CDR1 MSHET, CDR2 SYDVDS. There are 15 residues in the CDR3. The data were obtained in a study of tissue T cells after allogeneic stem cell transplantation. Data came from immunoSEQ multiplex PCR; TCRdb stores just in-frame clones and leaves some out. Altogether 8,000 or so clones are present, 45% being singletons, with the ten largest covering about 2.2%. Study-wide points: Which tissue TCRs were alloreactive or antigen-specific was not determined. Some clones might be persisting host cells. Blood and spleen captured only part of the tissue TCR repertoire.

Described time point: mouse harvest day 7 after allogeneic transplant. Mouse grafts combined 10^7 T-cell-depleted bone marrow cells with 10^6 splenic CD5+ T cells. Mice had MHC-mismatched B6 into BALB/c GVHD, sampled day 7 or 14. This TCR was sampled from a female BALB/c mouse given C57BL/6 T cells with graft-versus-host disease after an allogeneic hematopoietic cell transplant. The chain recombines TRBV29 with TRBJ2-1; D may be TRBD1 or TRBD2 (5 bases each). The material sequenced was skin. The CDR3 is CASSLGATNYAEQFF. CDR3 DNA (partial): TGTGCTAGCAGTTTAGGGGCAACGAACTATGCTGAGCAGTTC.